What follows describes a single T cell receptor (beta chain). Its antigen is undetermined. CDR1 and CDR2 from the germline V gene are SNHLY and FYNNEI. There are 13 residues in the CDR3. The V and J ends lost 6 bases and 4 bases, in that order; junction bases with no gene match: 5. The input for sorted-subset replicate PCRs was about 200 ng DNA, some 30,000 T cell genomes. Using immunoSEQ multiplex PCR, the repertoire was profiled, and TCRdb retains in-frame clones only, with some absent. The sample holds 1,100,000 or so clones, approximately 78% seen once. The sample is drawn from a study of shared clonotypes between healthy human individuals. About the research overall: For every donor, three CD4 naive, three CD4 memory, two CD8 naive and one CD8 memory plates were used.

Participating donors were healthy, HIV-negative adults free of recent acute infections or vaccinations. Findings and caveats of the study: An expected dependence of interdonor clonotype sharing on sequencing depth was noted.

Input material: memory CD4+ T cells from PBMCs. Regarding subset: CD45RA-negative fraction. This TCR derives from a young man in good health. Some clones in this sample may be carry-over from other donors' samples. V and J are TRBV2 and TRBJ1-1, with 7 bases aligning to TRBD1. The CDR3 reads CASRVTGVTEAFF. The CDR3 nucleotides are TGTGCCAGCAGGGTTACAGGGGTCACTGAAGCTTTCTTT. Supplemented by reference TRBV2 and TRBJ1-1, the full variable domain reads EPEVTQTPSHQVTQMGQEVILRCVPISNHLYFYWYRQILGQKVEFLVSFYNNEISEKSEIFDDQFSVERPDGSNFTLKIRSTKLEDSAMYFCASRVTGVTEAFFGQGTRLTVV.